This TCR beta chain was sequenced during a study of cytomegalovirus exposure and HLA in healthy donors. Study conclusions and caveats: A later analysis found common viral pathogens apparently linked to several of the most significant clusters.

The study ran its PCR with 60 Vbeta and 13 Jbeta primers. Using immunoSEQ multiplex PCR, the repertoire was profiled, and TCRdb retains in-frame clones only, with some absent. The sample yields roughly 150,000 clones, roughly 76% seen once. The CDR3 consists of 16 residues. Germline V gene lookup returns CDR1 LNHDA and CDR2 SQIVND (reference sequence). The trim removed 7 bases at V and 4 bases at J, leaving 9 bases unmatched. The table lists this clone with a count of one. What it binds is unknown. This TCR derives from a male donor in good health and CMV-seronegative. Sample: PBMCs. This chain links TRBV19 with TRBJ2-2; 10 bases align to TRBD1. CDR3 coding DNA: TGTGCCAGTACCCCTCTGGGACAGGGGTCCACCGGGGAGCTGTTTTTT. Translation gives CASTPLGQGSTGELFF.